A selection of T cell receptor beta chains follows, all from one sample in a study of kidney transplant recipient with SARS-CoV-2 infection. TCRdb re-called the reads with MiXCR, one entry per CDR3 protein. The data show some 220,000 distinct CDR3 sequences, around 28% seen once. Specimen: a blood sample, collected at baseline and on roughly day 120 from a kidney transplant recipient. The receptors were sampled from a male patient aged 25-45 years who had COVID-19 and was a kidney transplant recipient. Some T cells may trace back to the graft donor. Each CDR3 is given with its conserved first and last residue. D genes are given only for firm matches. The listing skips clone size in some rows; elsewhere it reads once, few, many or a size class.

TRBJ2-1 | many | TRBV27 | NA | TGTGCCAGCAGTCCCCGGGCTCCATCAGACAATGAGCAGTTCTTC | CASSPRAPSDNEQFF
TRBJ2-3 | NA | TRBV6-4 | NA | TGTGCCAGCAGTGGGGGTATTAGTCAAAGCACAGATACGCAGTATTTT | CASSGGISQSTDTQYF
TRBJ1-2 | many | TRBV24-1 | NA | TGTGCCACCAGTTCAGTGATTAGTACCAGAAAGACCTATGGCTACACCTTC | CATSSVISTRKTYGYTF
TRBJ2-5 | few | TRBV5-1 | NA | TGCGCCAGCAGCCGAGCAAGGGAAGAGACCCAGTACTTC | CASSRAREETQYF
TRBJ1-2 | many | TRBV3-1 | TRBD1 | TGTGCCAGCAGCCAAGTCTGGGACAGGGGGCGATGGGGCTACACCTTC | CASSQVWDRGRWGYTF
TRBJ2-3 | NA | TRBV7-3 | NA | TGTGCCAGCAGCCAAAGGGGTACTAGCCTTGGTTCGACAGATACGCAGTATTTT | CASSQRGTSLGSTDTQYF
TRBJ2-2 | many | TRBV5-1 | NA | TGCGCCAGCAAGGGGTGGAGGATTTCCGGGGAGCTGTTTTTT | CASKGWRISGELFF
TRBJ1-4 | many | TRBV5-6 | NA | TGTGCCAGCAGCTTGTCGGCAGGGCCAATTAATGAAAAACTGTTTTTT | CASSLSAGPINEKLFF
TRBJ1-2 | many | TRBV20-1 | NA | TGCAGTGCTTTTAAGAGGCTGTTTCGAAAGACCTATGGCTACACCTTC | CSAFKRLFRKTYGYTF
TRBJ1-1 | once | TRBV27 | TRBD1 | TGTGCCAGCAGTTTGTTATTCAGGGGGCGGATAACTGGAGCTTTCTTT | CASSLLFRGRITGAFF
TRBJ2-3 | NA | TRBV5-8 | NA | TGTGCCAGCACTTTCGGGACATGGAGCACAGATACGCAGTATTTT | CASTFGTWSTDTQYF
TRBJ1-2 | many | TRBV20-1 | NA | TGCAGTGCTAAACCGCCGCTGTTTCGAAAGACCTATGGCTACACCTTC | CSAKPPLFRKTYGYTF
TRBJ1-2 | many | TRBV5-5 | NA | TGTGCCAGCGACCTACGTGTCTCGCGAAAGACCTATGGCTACACCTTC | CASDLRVSRKTYGYTF
TRBJ2-1 | many | TRBV10-1 | TRBD2 | TGCGCCAGCAAGGCTAGCGGGATTGGTAATGAGCAGTTCTTC | CASKASGIGNEQFF
TRBJ2-1 | many | TRBV27 | TRBD2 | TGTGCCAGCAGATCTACCTCTAAAGCGGGAGGCTACAATGAGCAGTTCTTC | CASRSTSKAGGYNEQFF
TRBJ1-2 | NA | TRBV7-1 | NA | TGTGCCAGCAGCCTATCCCTTCACGAGGGAAGGACCTATGGCTACACCTTC | CASSLSLHEGRTYGYTF
TRBJ2-2 | NA | TRBV3-1 | NA | TGTGCCAGCAGCCGTCTAGTTCCCATTTCAGGCTTGACCGGGGAGCTGGTTTTT | CASSRLVPISGLTGELVF
TRBJ2-3 | once | TRBV5-4 | TRBD2 | TGTACCAGCAGCTTGCCAGCGGGAGGGCTTACAGATACGCAGTATTTT | CTSSLPAGGLTDTQYF
TRBJ1-2 | many | TRBV15 | NA | TGTGCCACCAGCATACGTGAAAGGTGTGGAAAGACCTATGGCTACACCTTC | CATSIRERCGKTYGYTF
TRBJ2-3 | many | TRBV15 | NA | TGTGCCACCAGCAGTCCTCGGGATTCTGCAGATACGCAGTATTTT | CATSSPRDSADTQYF
TRBJ1-5 | few | TRBV20-1 | TRBD1 | TGCAGTGCTAGGAGGGGACAGGGGGATCAGCCCCAGCATTTT | CSARRGQGDQPQHF
TRBJ2-1 | few | TRBV19 | TRBD2 | TGTGCCAGTAGTATTAGGGTTCGGACTAGCATGCGCAATGAGCAGTTCTTC | CASSIRVRTSMRNEQFF
TRBJ2-5 | few | TRBV20-1 | NA | TGCAGTGTCCCGGCGGCGGTCCTAGAGACCCAGTACTTC | CSVPAAVLETQYF
TRBJ2-5 | many | TRBV3-1 | NA | TGTGCCAGCAGCACAACTTCTCCCATTTCTTTCTCTGAGACCCAGTACTTC | CASSTTSPISFSETQYF
TRBJ2-5 | many | TRBV6-5 | TRBD2 | TGTGCCAGCAGTTCACCAGCGGGAGACGGAGAGACCCAGTACTTC | CASSSPAGDGETQYF
TRBJ2-2 | few | TRBV6-8 | NA | TGTGCCAGCAATGCGGCCGGGGAGCTGTTTTTT | CASNAAGELFF
TRBJ2-1 | NA | TRBV11-2 | TRBD2 | TGTGCCAGCAGCTTAGGGCCGGGACTAGCGCCCTACAATGAGCAGTTCTTC | CASSLGPGLAPYNEQFF
TRBJ1-2 | many | TRBV4-3 | NA | TGCGCCAGCAGCCAAGGGGACTGGGGGGTTGACTATGGCTACACCTTC | CASSQGDWGVDYGYTF
TRBJ2-1 | few | TRBV5-1 | NA | TGCGCCAGCAGCTTGGAAGGGCTGGAGCAGTTCTTC | CASSLEGLEQFF
TRBJ2-6 | NA | TRBV7-8 | NA | TGTGCCAGCAGCTTAGGAACAGGGCCGATGTCTGGGGCCAACGTCCTGACTTTC | CASSLGTGPMSGANVLTF
TRBJ2-2 | many | TRBV28 | TRBD2 | TGTGCCAGCAGCCCCATAGCGGGAGGGTACACCGGGGAGCTGTTTTTT | CASSPIAGGYTGELFF
TRBJ1-2 | many | TRBV3-1 | NA | TGTGCCAGCAGGAACAGCTATGGCTACACCTTC | CASRNSYGYTF
TRBJ2-5 | many | TRBV9 | NA | TGTGCTAGCAGCTCCGGAGAGACCCAGTACTTC | CASSSGETQYF
TRBJ2-2 | many | TRBV19 | TRBD1 | TGTGCCAGTAGCCGACAGGGGGCGCGAACCGGGGAGCTGTTTTTT | CASSRQGARTGELFF
TRBJ1-2 | many | TRBV12-3/TRBV12-4 | NA | TGTGCCAGCAGTGAATGCGACACAGCAGGAAAGACCTATGGCTACACCTTC | CASSECDTAGKTYGYTF
TRBJ2-2 | many | TRBV6-6 | NA | TGTGCCAGCAGTGACGGGACCCTCAACACCGGGGAGCTGTTTTTT | CASSDGTLNTGELFF